A selection of T cell receptor beta chains follows, all from one sample in a study of a mutant IDH1 vaccine in newly diagnosed glioma. These receptors have no identified antigens. The assay was immunoSEQ multiplex PCR, and TCRdb's table has in-frame clones only and misses some. The sample includes about 42,000 clones, 80% to 90% seen only once; the top ten take over 1.5%. Sequenced here: PBMCs, sampled from a glioma patient whose treatment included an IDH1 peptide vaccine. The receptors shown here come from a man between 40 and 49 years old with glioma. The conserved cysteine and the conserved F or W are not part of the CDR3 here.

v_call: TRBV10-1
cdr3_aa: ASSVLAGKDYEQY

v_call: TRBV7-9
cdr3_aa: ASTSSGSAETQY

v_call: TRBV4-3
cdr3_aa: ASSQDRSGPYYGYT

v_call: TRBV27
cdr3_aa: ASSFGRNHLNYGYT

v_call: TRBV5-1
cdr3_aa: ASSLVAGASGYT

v_call: TRBV7-8
cdr3_aa: ASSRSSGQVPTYEQY

v_call: TRBV6-4
cdr3_aa: ASSESSTGELF

v_call: TRBV27
cdr3_aa: ASRVGGAEAF

v_call: TRBV18
cdr3_aa: ASSPPAHAYGYT

v_call: TRBV20-1
cdr3_aa: SALANEQY

v_call: TRBV5-1
cdr3_aa: ASSSGTHRYEQY

v_call: TRBV6-5
cdr3_aa: ASTTSGGELF

v_call: TRBV5-1
cdr3_aa: ASSPGTSGRTYEQY

v_call: TRBV27
cdr3_aa: ASSLSGVASSYEQY

v_call: TRBV6-1
cdr3_aa: ARRSSIGGYT

v_call: TRBV19
cdr3_aa: ASSMGYGSADTQY

v_call: TRBV2
cdr3_aa: ASSRQAPQETQY

v_call: TRBV5-1
cdr3_aa: ASSLLEGSYGYT

v_call: TRBV19
cdr3_aa: ASSIHSTGSGANVLT

v_call: TRBV5-6
cdr3_aa: ASSLEHQGGEGEAF

v_call: TRBV19
cdr3_aa: ASSILTGVGANVLT

v_call: TRBV7-7
cdr3_aa: ASTRLATGDNEQF

v_call: TRBV5-1
cdr3_aa: ASSFLSGEQF

v_call: TRBV19
cdr3_aa: ASSISGTQPQH

v_call: TRBV7-8
cdr3_aa: ASRGRGGTDTQY

v_call: TRBV29-1
cdr3_aa: SVRGGGFYEQY

v_call: TRBV5-4
cdr3_aa: ASNEQF

v_call: TRBV2
cdr3_aa: ASSRDGGGKTQY

v_call: TRBV25-1
cdr3_aa: ASSRGGEAF